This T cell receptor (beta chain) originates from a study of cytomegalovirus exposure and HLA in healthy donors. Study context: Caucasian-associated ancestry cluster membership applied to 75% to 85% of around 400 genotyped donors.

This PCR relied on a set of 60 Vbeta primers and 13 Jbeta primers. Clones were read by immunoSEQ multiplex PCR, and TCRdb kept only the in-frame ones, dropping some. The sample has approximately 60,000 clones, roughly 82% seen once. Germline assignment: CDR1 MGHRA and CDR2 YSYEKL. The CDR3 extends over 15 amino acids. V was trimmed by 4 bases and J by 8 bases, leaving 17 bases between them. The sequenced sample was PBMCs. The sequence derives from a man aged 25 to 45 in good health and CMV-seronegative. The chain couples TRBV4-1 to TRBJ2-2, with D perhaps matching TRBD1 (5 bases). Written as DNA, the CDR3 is TGCGCCAGCAGCCCTATTCTTAGACAGCCAGGGGAGCTGTTTTTT. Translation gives CASSPILRQPGELFF.